This T cell receptor beta chain originates from a study of blood T cell repertoires in COVID-19. Study-wide context: There were acute and convalescent COVID-19 samples, and they came from the United States, Italy and Spain.

The CDR3 is made up of 14 amino acids. Germline-derived CDR1 and CDR2 are SNHLY and FYNNEI. V shed 5 bases and J 5 bases; nucleotides not matched to a gene: 4. In terms of age and location, participants ranged from roughly 18 to 95 years and lived in approximately 24 US areas. Cohorts were determined from participant-reported clinical history. This table comes from immunoSEQ multiplex PCR, and its TCRdb copy is limited to in-frame clones, with some not included. The data show some 200,000 clones, 88% seen once. This chain links TRBV2 with TRBJ2-2; 8 positions match TRBD1. The TCR originated in a woman aged 25 to 39 who had recovered from COVID-19. What was sequenced was PBMCs or T cells enriched from blood (not recorded which). The CDR3 nucleotides read TGTGCCAGCAGTTCGGACAGGGTGACCGGGGAGCTGTTTTTT. Translated: CASSSDRVTGELFF.